The clone carrying this TCR beta chain has more than one count but fewer than ten. Antigen unknown. The sample comes from a study of cytomegalovirus exposure and HLA in healthy donors. Study observations and caveats: In a later analysis, donors in an Asian-associated ancestry cluster reportedly had fewer N-insertions in productive TCRs than the cohort mean. Most sequenced TCRs were rare (though some public TCRs occurred in many donors).

The PCR was carried out with 60 Vbeta primers and 13 Jbeta primers. Per the original data handling: In a later analysis, 60 million to 90 million unique TCR beta chains included roughly 11 million shared by two or more donors. Method: immunoSEQ multiplex PCR; TCRdb's copy keeps in-frame clones and lacks some. V and J calls plus clone size are reproduced from that table; the DNA served to infer D and trimming. The sample lists some 200,000 clones; roughly 80% were seen once. Germline CDR1 LNHDA, CDR2 SQIVND (reference sequence). V lost 5 bases and J 3 bases, leaving 13 bases between the germline ends. CDR3 length equals 14 residues. Nominally healthy donors were sampled, though unrecorded immune exposures were likely.

The sequence derives from a girl between 5 and 17 years old in good health and CMV-seronegative. Sequencing was carried out using PBMCs. The rearrangement joins TRBV19 to TRBJ1-1, with D perhaps matching TRBD1 (5 bases). CDR3 sequence: CASSLAPQDTEAFF. The DNA of the CDR3 is TGTGCCAGTAGTCTCGCCCCACAGGACACTGAAGCTTTCTTT.